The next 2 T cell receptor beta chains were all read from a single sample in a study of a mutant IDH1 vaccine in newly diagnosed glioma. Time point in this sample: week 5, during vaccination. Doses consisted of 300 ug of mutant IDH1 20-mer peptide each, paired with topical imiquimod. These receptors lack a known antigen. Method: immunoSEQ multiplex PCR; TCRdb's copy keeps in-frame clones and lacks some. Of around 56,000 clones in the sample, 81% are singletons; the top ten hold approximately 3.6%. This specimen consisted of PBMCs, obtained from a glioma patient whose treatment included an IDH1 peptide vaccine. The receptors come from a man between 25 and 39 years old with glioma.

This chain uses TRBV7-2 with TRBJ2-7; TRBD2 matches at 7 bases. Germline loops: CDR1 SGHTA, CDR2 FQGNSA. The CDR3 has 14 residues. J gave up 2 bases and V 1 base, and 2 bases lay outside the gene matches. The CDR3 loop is CASSLDGGAYEQYF. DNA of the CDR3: TGTGCCAGCAGCTTAGATGGGGGGGCCTACGAGCAGTACTTC.

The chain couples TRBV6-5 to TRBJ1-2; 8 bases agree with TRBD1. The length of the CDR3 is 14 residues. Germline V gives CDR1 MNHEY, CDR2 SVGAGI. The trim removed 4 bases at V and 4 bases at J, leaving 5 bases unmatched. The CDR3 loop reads CASSSDRVGYGYTF. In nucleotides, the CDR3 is TGTGCCAGCAGTTCGGACAGGGTCGGCTATGGCTACACCTTC.